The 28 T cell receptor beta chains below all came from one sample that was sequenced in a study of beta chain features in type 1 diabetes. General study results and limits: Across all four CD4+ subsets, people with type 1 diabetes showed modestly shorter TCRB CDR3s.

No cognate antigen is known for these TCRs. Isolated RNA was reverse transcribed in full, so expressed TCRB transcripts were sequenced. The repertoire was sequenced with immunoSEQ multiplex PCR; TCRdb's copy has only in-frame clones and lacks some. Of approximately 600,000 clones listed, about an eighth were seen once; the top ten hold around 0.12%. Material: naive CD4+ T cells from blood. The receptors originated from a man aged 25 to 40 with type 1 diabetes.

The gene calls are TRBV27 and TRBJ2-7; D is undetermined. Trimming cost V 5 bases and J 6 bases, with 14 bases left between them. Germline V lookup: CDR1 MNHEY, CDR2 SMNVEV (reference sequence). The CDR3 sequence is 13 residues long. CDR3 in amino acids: CASSPSTPSEQYF. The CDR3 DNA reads TGTGCCAGCAGTCCCAGTACGCCGAGCGAGCAGTACTTC.

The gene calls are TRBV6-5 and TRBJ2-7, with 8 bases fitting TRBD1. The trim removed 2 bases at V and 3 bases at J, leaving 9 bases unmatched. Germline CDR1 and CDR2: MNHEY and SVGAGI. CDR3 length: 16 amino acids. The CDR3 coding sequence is TGTGCCAGCAGTTACGGACAGGGAGCTGTCCGCTACGAGCAGTACTTC. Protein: CASSYGQGAVRYEQYF.

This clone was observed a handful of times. CDR3 in amino acids: CASSLAGDAFF. DNA of the CDR3: TGTGCCAGCAGCTTGGCAGGGGACGCTTTCTTT. The chain carries TRBV5-4 and TRBJ1-1, with a tentative D call TRBD1 (6 bases). V was cut by 0 bases and J by 11 bases, with 8 bases left in between. Germline assignment: CDR1 SGHNT and CDR2 YYREEE (reference sequence). The CDR3 contains 11 residues. Full variable domain (outside the CDR3, taken from reference TRBV5-4 and TRBJ1-1): ETGVTQSPTHLIKTRGQQVTLRCSSQSGHNTVSWYQQALGQGPQFIFQYYREEENGRGNFPPRFSGLQFPNYSSELNVNALELDDSALYLCASSLAGDAFFGQGTRLTVV.

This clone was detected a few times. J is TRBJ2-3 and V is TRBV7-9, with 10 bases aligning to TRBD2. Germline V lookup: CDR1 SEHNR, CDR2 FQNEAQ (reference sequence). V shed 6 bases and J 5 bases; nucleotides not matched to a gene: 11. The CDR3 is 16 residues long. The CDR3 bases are TGTGCCAGCAGTCAGACTAGCGGGTTTCGTGTAGATACGCAGTATTTT. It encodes CASSQTSGFRVDTQYF. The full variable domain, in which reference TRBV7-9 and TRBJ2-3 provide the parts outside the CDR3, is DTGVSQNPRHKITKRGQNVTFRCDPISEHNRLYWYRQTLGQGPEFLTYFQNEAQLEKSRLLSDRFSAERPKGSFSTLEIQRTEQGDSAMYLCASSQTSGFRVDTQYFGPGTRLTVL.

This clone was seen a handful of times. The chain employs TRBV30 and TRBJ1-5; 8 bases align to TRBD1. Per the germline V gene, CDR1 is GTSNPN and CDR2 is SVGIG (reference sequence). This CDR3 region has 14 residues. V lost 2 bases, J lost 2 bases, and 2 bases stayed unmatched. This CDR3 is CAWSQDRGNQPQHF. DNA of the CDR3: TGTGCCTGGAGTCAGGACAGGGGCAATCAGCCCCAGCATTTT.

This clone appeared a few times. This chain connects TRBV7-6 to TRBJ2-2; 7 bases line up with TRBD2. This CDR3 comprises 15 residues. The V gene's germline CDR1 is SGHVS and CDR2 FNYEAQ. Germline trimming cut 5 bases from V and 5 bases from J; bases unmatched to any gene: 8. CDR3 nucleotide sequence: TGTGCCAGCAGCCGACTTTGGGGGGGAACCGGGGAGCTGTTTTTT. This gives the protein CASSRLWGGTGELFF.

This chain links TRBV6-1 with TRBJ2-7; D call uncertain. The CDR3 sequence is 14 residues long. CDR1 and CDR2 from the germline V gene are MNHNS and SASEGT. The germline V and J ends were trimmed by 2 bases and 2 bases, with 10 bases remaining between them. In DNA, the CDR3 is TGTGCCAGCAGTGAACCGGGTAGGGCCTACGAGCAGTACTTC. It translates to CASSEPGRAYEQYF.

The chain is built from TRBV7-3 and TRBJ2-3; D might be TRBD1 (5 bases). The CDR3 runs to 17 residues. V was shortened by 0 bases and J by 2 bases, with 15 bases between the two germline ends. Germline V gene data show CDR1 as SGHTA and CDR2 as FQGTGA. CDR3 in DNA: TGTGCCAGCAGCTTAACCTTTGCAGGGCAGGACACAGATACGCAGTATTTT. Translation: CASSLTFAGQDTDTQYF.

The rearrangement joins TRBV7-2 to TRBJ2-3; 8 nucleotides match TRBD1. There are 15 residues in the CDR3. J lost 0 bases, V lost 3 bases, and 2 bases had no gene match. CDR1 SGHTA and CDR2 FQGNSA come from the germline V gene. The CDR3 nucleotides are TGTGCCAGCAGCTTTCAGGGGGCTAGCACAGATACGCAGTATTTT. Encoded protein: CASSFQGASTDTQYF.

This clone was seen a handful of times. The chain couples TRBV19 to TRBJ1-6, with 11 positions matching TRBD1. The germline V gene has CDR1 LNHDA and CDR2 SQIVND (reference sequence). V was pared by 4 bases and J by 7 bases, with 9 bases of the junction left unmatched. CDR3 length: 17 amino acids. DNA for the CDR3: TGTGCCAGTAGTAAAATTGGACAGGGGGCGAGGAATTCACCCCTCCACTTT. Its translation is CASSKIGQGARNSPLHF. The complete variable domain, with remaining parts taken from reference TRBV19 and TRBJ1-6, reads DGGITQSPKYLFRKEGQNVTLSCEQNLNHDAMYWYRQDPGQGLRLIYYSQIVNDFQKGDIAEGYSVSREKKESFPLTVTSAQKNPTAFYLCASSKIGQGARNSPLHFGNGTRLTVT.

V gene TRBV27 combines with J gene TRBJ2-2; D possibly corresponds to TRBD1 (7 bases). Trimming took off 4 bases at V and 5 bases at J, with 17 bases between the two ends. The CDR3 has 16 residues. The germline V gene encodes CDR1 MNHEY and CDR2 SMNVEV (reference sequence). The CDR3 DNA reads TGTGCCAGCAGTTACGGAGGGGGCAGTTGGACCGGGGAGCTGTTTTTT. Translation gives CASSYGGGSWTGELFF.

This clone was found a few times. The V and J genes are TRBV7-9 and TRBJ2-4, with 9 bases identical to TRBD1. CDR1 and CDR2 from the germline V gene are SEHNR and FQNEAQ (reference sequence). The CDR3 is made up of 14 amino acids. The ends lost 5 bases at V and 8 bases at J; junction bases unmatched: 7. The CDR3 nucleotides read TGTGCCAGCAGCCTAGGACAGGGGTTGGACATTCAGTACTTC. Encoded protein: CASSLGQGLDIQYF.

The CDR3 region has the DNA TGTGCCAGCAGTGAATTAGGGGACAGTTCCTACGAGCAGTACTTC. As protein: CASSELGDSSYEQYF. This chain joins TRBV2 and TRBJ2-7; 7 bases map to TRBD1. In germline, CDR1 is SNHLY, CDR2 FYNNEI. V shed 2 bases and J 1 base; nucleotides not matched to a gene: 5. CDR3 length equals 15 residues.

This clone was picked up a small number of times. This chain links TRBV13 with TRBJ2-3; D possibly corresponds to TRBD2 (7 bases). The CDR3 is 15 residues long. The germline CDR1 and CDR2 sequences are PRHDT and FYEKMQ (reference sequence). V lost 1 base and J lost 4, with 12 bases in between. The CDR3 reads CASSLAAGAADTQYF. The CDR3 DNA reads TGTGCCAGCAGCTTAGCTGCGGGGGCGGCAGATACGCAGTATTTT.

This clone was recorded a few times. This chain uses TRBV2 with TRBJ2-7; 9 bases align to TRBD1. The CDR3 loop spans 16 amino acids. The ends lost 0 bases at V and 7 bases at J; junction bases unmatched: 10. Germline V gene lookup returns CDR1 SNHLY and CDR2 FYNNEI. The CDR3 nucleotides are TGTGCCAGCAGTGAAGCGCAACCGGGACAGGGAGGAGAGCAGTACTTC. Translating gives CASSEAQPGQGGEQYF.

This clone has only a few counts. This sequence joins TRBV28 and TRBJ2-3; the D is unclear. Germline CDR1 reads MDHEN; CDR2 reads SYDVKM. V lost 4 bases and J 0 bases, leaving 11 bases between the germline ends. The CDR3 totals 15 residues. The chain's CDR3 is CASSSGGPSTDTQYF. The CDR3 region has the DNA TGTGCCAGCAGTTCAGGCGGCCCGAGCACAGATACGCAGTATTTT.

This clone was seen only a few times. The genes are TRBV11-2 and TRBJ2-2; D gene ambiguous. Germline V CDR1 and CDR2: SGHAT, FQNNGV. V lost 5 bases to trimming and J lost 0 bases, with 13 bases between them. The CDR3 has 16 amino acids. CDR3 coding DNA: TGTGCCAGCAGCGAAGACGGCCAGACGAACACCGGGGAGCTGTTTTTT. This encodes CASSEDGQTNTGELFF.

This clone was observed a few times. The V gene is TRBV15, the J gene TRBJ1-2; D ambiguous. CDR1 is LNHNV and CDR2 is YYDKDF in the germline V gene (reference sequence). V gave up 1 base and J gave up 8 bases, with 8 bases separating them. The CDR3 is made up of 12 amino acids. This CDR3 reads CATSRGVGGYTF. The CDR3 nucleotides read TGTGCCACCAGCAGAGGCGTGGGGGGCTACACCTTC.

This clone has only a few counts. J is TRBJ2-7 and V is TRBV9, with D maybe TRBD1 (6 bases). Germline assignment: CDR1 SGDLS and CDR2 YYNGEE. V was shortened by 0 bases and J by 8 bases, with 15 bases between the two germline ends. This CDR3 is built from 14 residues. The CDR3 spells CASSVEQGAVKQYF. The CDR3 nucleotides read TGTGCCAGCAGCGTAGAACAGGGCGCGGTCAAGCAGTACTTC.

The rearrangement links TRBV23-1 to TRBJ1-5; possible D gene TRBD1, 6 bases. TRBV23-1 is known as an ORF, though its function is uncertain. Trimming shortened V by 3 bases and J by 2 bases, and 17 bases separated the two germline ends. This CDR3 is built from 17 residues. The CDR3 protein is CASSHRQATTRNQPQHF. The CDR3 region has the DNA TGCGCCAGCAGTCATCGACAGGCAACCACTCGCAATCAGCCCCAGCATTTT.

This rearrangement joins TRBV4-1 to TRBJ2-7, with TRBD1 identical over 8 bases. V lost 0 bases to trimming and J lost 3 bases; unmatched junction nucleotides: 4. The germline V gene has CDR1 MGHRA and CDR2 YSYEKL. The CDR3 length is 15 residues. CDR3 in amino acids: CASSQDGQGGYEQYF. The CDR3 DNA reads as TGCGCCAGCAGCCAAGATGGACAGGGAGGCTACGAGCAGTACTTC.

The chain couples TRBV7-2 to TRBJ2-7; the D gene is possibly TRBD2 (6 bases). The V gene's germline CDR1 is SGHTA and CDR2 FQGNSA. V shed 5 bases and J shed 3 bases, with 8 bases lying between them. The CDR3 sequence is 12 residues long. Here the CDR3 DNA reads TGTGCCAGCAGCCCGGGACTCTACGAGCAGTACTTC. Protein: CASSPGLYEQYF. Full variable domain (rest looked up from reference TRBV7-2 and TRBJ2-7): GAGVSQSPSNKVTEKGKDVELRCDPISGHTALYWYRQSLGQGLEFLIYFQGNSAPDKSGLPSDRFSAERTGGSVSTLTIQRTQQEDSAVYLCASSPGLYEQYFGPGTRLTVT.

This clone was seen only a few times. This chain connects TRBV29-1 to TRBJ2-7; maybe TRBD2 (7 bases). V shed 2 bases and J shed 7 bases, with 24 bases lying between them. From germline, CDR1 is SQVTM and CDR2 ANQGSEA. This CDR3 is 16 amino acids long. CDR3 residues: CSVEMGAGRVLREQYF. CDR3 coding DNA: TGCAGCGTTGAAATGGGGGCAGGGAGGGTGCTACGAGAGCAGTACTTC.

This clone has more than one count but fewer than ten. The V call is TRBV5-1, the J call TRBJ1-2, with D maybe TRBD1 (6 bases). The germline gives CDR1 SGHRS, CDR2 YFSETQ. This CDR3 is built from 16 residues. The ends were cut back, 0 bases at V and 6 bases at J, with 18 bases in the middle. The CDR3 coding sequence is TGCGCCAGCAGCTTGGGAAGAAAAGGGGGTTCGGATGGCTACACCTTC. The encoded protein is CASSLGRKGGSDGYTF.

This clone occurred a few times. The CDR3 DNA reads TGTGCCATCAGTGACTCAGCCGGGACAGATTTTAACTATGGCTACACCTTC. Translation: CAISDSAGTDFNYGYTF. V is TRBV10-3 and J is TRBJ1-2; 7 nucleotides align to TRBD1. The germline V gene encodes CDR1 ENHRY and CDR2 SYGVKD. V was clipped by 3 bases and J by 1 base; unmatched bases: 11. CDR3 length equals 17 residues.

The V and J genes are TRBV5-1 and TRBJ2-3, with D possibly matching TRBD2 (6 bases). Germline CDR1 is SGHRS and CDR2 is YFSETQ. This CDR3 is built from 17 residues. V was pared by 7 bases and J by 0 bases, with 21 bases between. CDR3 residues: CASGRRVYKTSTDTQYF. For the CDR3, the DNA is TGCGCCAGCGGAAGGAGGGTCTACAAGACTAGCACAGATACGCAGTATTTT.

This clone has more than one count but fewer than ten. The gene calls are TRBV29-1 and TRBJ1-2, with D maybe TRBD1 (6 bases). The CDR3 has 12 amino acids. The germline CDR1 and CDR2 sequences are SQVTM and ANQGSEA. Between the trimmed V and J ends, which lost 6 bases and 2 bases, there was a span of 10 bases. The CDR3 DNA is TGCAGCGTCGCCGGGACAAACTATGGCTACACCTTC. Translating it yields CSVAGTNYGYTF.

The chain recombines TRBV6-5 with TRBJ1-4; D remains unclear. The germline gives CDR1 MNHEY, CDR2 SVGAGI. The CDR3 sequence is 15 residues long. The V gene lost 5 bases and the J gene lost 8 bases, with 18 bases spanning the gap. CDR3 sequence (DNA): TGTGCCAGCAGTCGTAACAATGGACCGGGCGAAAAACTGTTTTTT. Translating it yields CASSRNNGPGEKLFF.